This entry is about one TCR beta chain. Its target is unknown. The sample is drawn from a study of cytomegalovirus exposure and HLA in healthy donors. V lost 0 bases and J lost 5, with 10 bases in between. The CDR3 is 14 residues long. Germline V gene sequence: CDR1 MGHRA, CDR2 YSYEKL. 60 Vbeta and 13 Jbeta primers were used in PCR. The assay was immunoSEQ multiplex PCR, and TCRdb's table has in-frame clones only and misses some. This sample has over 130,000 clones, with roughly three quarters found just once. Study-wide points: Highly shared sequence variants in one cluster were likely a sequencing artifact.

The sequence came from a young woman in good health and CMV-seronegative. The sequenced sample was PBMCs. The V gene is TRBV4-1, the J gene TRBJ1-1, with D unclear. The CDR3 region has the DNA TGCGCCAGCAGCCAAGACGAAAGGAGAACTGAAGCTTTCTTT. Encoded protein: CASSQDERRTEAFF.